The T cell receptor (beta chain) described here comes from a study of T cell responses to AZD1222 COVID-19 vaccine. The length of the CDR3 is 15 residues. J lost 1 base, V lost 4 bases, and 1 base had no gene match. Per the germline V gene, CDR1 is SGHNT and CDR2 is YYREEE (reference sequence). Only in-frame clones appear in the TCRdb table, and some are missing; sequencing was by immunoSEQ multiplex PCR. This sample has approximately 110,000 clones; approximately 85% occur once, and the top ten carry almost 4.5%. The chain links TRBV5-4 to TRBJ2-5; 13 bases agree with TRBD2. Sequences were derived from peripheral blood, sampled 28 days after the second AZD1222 dose. The sequence derives from an adult who received the AZD1222 COVID-19 vaccine. CDR3 sequence (DNA): TGTGCCAGCAGCACTAGCGGGGGGGTCCAAGAGACCCAGTACTTC. This translates into CASSTSGGVQETQYF. Based on the CDR3 plus reference TRBV5-4 and TRBJ2-5, the full variable domain is ETGVTQSPTHLIKTRGQQVTLRCSSQSGHNTVSWYQQALGQGPQFIFQYYREEENGRGNFPPRFSGLQFPNYSSELNVNALELDDSALYLCASSTSGGVQETQYFGPGTRLLVL.